Detailed here is one T cell receptor (beta chain). This CDR3 spans 16 amino acids. V was shortened by 5 bases and J by 3 bases, with 21 bases between the two germline ends. Per germline, CDR1 GTSNPN and CDR2 SVGIG (reference sequence). The entry originates in a study of a mutant IDH1 vaccine in newly diagnosed glioma. On the study more broadly: Receipt of radiotherapy, temozolomide, or both preceded the study, and most received both.

Time point: baseline, week 1 (first vaccination visit). Noted treatment: pre-vaccination baseline after standard-of-care therapy. Assay used: immunoSEQ multiplex PCR; TCRdb lists only in-frame clones, some missing. The sample yields tens of thousands of clones, over 70% seen once. The chain links TRBV30 to TRBJ2-3; maybe TRBD2 (6 bases). This clonotype was sampled from a man in his forties or fifties with glioma. Some clones in this sample may be carry-over from other donors' samples. Sequenced material: PBMCs, taken from a glioma patient treated with radiotherapy, temozolomide or both. CDR3 region: CAWGLGFAGKTDTQYF. The CDR3 DNA reads as TGTGCCTGGGGGCTGGGCTTCGCGGGGAAGACAGATACGCAGTATTTT.